The rows below give T cell receptor beta chains drawn from one sample of a study of shared clonotypes between healthy human individuals. The assay was immunoSEQ multiplex PCR, and TCRdb's table has in-frame clones only and misses some. Found here are around 2,000,000 clones, 85% to 95% of them singletons; the top ten hold under 1.5%. The specimen sequenced was naive CD8+ T cells sorted from blood. The origin of the receptors is a man aged 18-30 years in good health. The CDR3 runs from the conserved cysteine through the conserved F or W. A D gene is named only where the DNA matches it firmly.

>TRBJ2-7|NA|TRBV30
CAWSQGRGYEQYF
>TRBJ2-4|TRBD1|TRBV6-1
CASRRLTGGDGIQYF
>TRBJ2-7|NA|TRBV28
CASSLSYGQASYEQYF
>TRBJ2-3|NA|TRBV4-1
CASSQDGPGLGTDTQYF
>TRBJ2-3|TRBD2|TRBV6-4
CASSEGLADTDTQYF
>TRBJ1-1|NA|TRBV7-9
CASSRGVLNTEAFF
>TRBJ2-1|TRBD2|TRBV7-9
CASSPRGAAGVSYNEQFF
>TRBJ2-3|NA|TRBV2
CASSYTDTQYF
>TRBJ2-2|NA|TRBV4-2
CASSQDPAGNTGELFF
>TRBJ2-1|NA|TRBV12-5
CASDTRLSGRERTNEQFF
>TRBJ1-1|NA|TRBV7-9
CASSLVGLGGNTEAFF
>TRBJ1-1|NA|TRBV6-1
CASSAYTAEAFF
>TRBJ2-7|TRBD2|TRBV6-4
CASKIAGNAYEQYF
>TRBJ1-1|NA|TRBV28
CASSSTDLNTEAFF